The clone carrying this TCR beta chain came up a few times. Antigen: not known. The CDR3 has 18 amino acids. V dropped 5 bases and J dropped 5; count of bases not matched to a gene: 11. This record comes from a study of response to subunit inactivated influenza vaccine. General study results and limits: The authors put forward the suggestion that each seasonal influenza vaccination may bring in only a limited number of new T cells.

MiXCR, run by TCRdb on the RT-PCR reads, gives a single entry per CDR3 protein. The repertoire has about 540,000 distinct CDR3 sequences, roughly 25% of them found once; the top ten carry 2.5% to 3.5%. This sample was shared with a second study, whose subject was T cells expressing NK-cell markers. That report notes: Production of TCR beta cDNA relied on 5'RACE template switching with UMIs. Researchers got TCR beta repertoires out of sorted CD3+CD56+NKG2C+, CD3+CD56+NKG2C- and CD3+CD56-NKG2C+ T cells. Seven donors tested HCMV-seropositive and one tested seronegative among the eight sequenced. Also leading the CD3+CD56-NKG2C+ fraction in a handful of donors were these clonotypes.

The specimen was CD4+ T cells sorted from PBMCs, collected 11 to 12 days after vaccination. The source of this sequence is a man aged 45-65 years who received an inactivated influenza vaccine. V is TRBV12-3 or TRBV12-4 and J is TRBJ2-1; 14 positions agree with TRBD2. The DNA of the CDR3 is TGTGCCAGCAGTCGAGGACTAGCGGGGGGCCTACTTAACAATGAGCAGTTCTTC. The encoded protein is CASSRGLAGGLLNNEQFF.